Listed below are T cell receptor beta chains from one sample, sequenced in a study of blood T cells in healthy people across ages. TCRdb processed the 5' RACE reads anew with MiXCR; each CDR3 protein has one entry. The sample shows 350,000 to 450,000 distinct CDR3 sequences, over 45% of them seen only once. The sequencing sample was made of blood. The receptors were gathered from a man in his 60s in good health. Each CDR3 is given with its conserved first and last residue. D genes are given only for firm matches. Some rows have no size entry. The others give once, few or many, or a class for an expanded clone.

CDR3 DNA | CDR3 protein | J gene | clone size | D gene | V gene
TGTGCCACGGGGCGGGGGAACTACAATGAGCAGTTCTTC | CATGRGNYNEQFF | TRBJ2-1 | . | TRBD2 | TRBV15
TGTGCCAGCAGTTACTCGATGGGGGGGGCCTACAATGAGCAGTACTTC | CASSYSMGGAYNEQYF | TRBJ2-7 | . | . | TRBV6-5
TGTGCCAGCACCATAGATATAGCGGGACCGGGACTGTTTTTT | CASTIDIAGPGLFF | TRBJ1-4 | . | . | TRBV12-3/TRBV12-4
TGTGCCATCACCCCGGGTGGCAATCAGCCCCAGCATTTT | CAITPGGNQPQHF | TRBJ1-5 | few | . | TRBV10-3
TGCAGCGTTGAAGTGGTCCAAGAGACCCAGTACTTC | CSVEVVQETQYF | TRBJ2-5 | . | . | TRBV29-1
TGCGCCAGCAGCCCCAGACCCAATCCAGGGAGCGAGCAGTACTTC | CASSPRPNPGSEQYF | TRBJ2-7 | many | . | TRBV4-3
TGTGCCAGCAGCTTAGAGGGTAGCGGGAGCCTCTACAATGAGCAGTTCTTC | CASSLEGSGSLYNEQFF | TRBJ2-1 | once | TRBD2 | TRBV7-2
TGCAGTGCTAGAGGGAGGACGGGCTATGGCTACACCTTC | CSARGRTGYGYTF | TRBJ1-2 | . | . | TRBV20-1
TGTGCCAGCAGCCCGTGGACAGGAATAGCCAAAAACATTCAGTACTTC | CASSPWTGIAKNIQYF | TRBJ2-4 | . | TRBD1 | TRBV11-2
TGCAGTGCCTTCGTCCCAGGAAAATCCTACGAGCAGTACTTC | CSAFVPGKSYEQYF | TRBJ2-7 | . | . | TRBV20-1
TGTGCCCGGCCACTAGCGGCTAGCACAGATACGCAGTATTTT | CARPLAASTDTQYF | TRBJ2-3 | . | TRBD2 | TRBV25-1
TGTGCCAGCAGGATTACGACTAGCGGGAGTCGGCGTGAGCAGTTCTTC | CASRITTSGSRREQFF | TRBJ2-1 | . | TRBD2 | TRBV6-5
TGCGCCAGCAGCTTGGGCACCGGGACAGCTAATGAAAAACTGTTTTTT | CASSLGTGTANEKLFF | TRBJ1-4 | . | TRBD1 | TRBV5-1
TGCAGCGTTGAAGGAGAGACAGAGCAGTACTTC | CSVEGETEQYF | TRBJ2-7 | few | . | TRBV29-1
TGTGCCAGTCGTCAGTGGACGAACACCGGGGAGCTGTTTTTT | CASRQWTNTGELFF | TRBJ2-2 | . | . | TRBV6-2/TRBV6-3
TGTGCCAGCACCTCCCCTGGGCGGAATACGCAGTATTTT | CASTSPGRNTQYF | TRBJ2-3 | few | . | TRBV28
TGTGCCAGCAGTTACGAGGTGGACAGGGGTTACGAGCAGTACTTC | CASSYEVDRGYEQYF | TRBJ2-7 | many | TRBD1 | TRBV6-6
TGTGCCAGCAGTGAAAATCCCGCAGATACGCAGTATTTT | CASSENPADTQYF | TRBJ2-3 | . | . | TRBV6-1